This TCR beta chain was sequenced in a study of blood T cell repertoires in COVID-19. Overall study context: From the United States, Italy and Spain came samples of acute and convalescent COVID-19. T cells, B-cell-depleted T cells, or PBMCs provided the cDNA or gDNA that served as material.

In germline, CDR1 is SQVTM, CDR2 ANQGSEA. The junction had 12 bases not matched to a gene; V was cut back by 2 bases and J by 5 bases. The CDR3 spans 17 residues. Method: immunoSEQ multiplex PCR; TCRdb's copy keeps in-frame clones and lacks some. The repertoire holds around 140,000 clones, with around 79% as singletons. This receptor was identified in a woman aged 45 to 65 who had recovered from COVID-19. The gene calls are TRBV29-1 and TRBJ2-7; TRBD2 matches at 13 bases. Specimen: PBMCs or T cells enriched from blood (not recorded which). The CDR3 spells CSVESRGLAGRDDEQYF. CDR3 DNA sequence: TGCAGCGTTGAAAGTAGGGGACTAGCGGGGAGGGACGACGAGCAGTACTTC.